The source of this T cell receptor beta chain is a study of shared clonotypes between healthy human individuals. Deep level was the assay's run setting. The assay was immunoSEQ multiplex PCR, and TCRdb's table has in-frame clones only and misses some. The repertoire holds around 2.1 million clones, with under 95% as singletons. Germline V CDR1 and CDR2: SEHNR, FQNEAQ (reference sequence). This CDR3 is built from 16 residues. The ends lost 5 bases at V and 6 bases at J; junction bases unmatched: 11. Positively selected for CCR7, the CD45RO-negative cells used as naive CD8 cells excluded terminally differentiated effector memory CD45RA+ cells.

The material sequenced was naive CD8+ T cells from PBMCs. The sequence came from a man younger than 35 in good health. Some clones in this sample may be carry-over from other donors' samples. The rearrangement uses TRBV7-9 and TRBJ1-4; 8 nucleotides agree with TRBD1. CDR3 nucleotides: TGTGCCAGCAGCCGTAGCTTAGGACAGGGTGATGAAAAACTGTTTTTT. Translating gives CASSRSLGQGDEKLFF.